The following is a T cell receptor beta chain sequence with its context. Its antigen is not known. RNA was extracted with the RNeasy kit, and a quantity of roughly 0.5 to 1 ug was reverse transcribed using random hexamers. The method of amplification for TCR beta CDR3 was immunoSEQ multiplex PCR, covering 54 Vbeta and 13 Jbeta. TCRdb processed the immunoSEQ multiplex PCR reads anew with MiXCR; each CDR3 protein has one entry. This sample yields some 150,000 distinct CDR3 sequences, of which 94% are seen a single time; 0.07% to 0.1% belongs to the top ten. The germline V gene has CDR1 SGHNT and CDR2 YYREEE (reference sequence). The V and J ends lost 4 bases and 0 bases respectively, with 10 bases between them. The CDR3 runs 14 residues. This sample is part of a study of CD8 T cells in Susac syndrome. Study findings and constraints: It was acknowledged by the study that relatively few individuals were included in its TCR sequencing and HLA analysis.

The CD8+ and CD4+ T cells were negatively isolated, with the TEMRA cells enriched by FACS. The chain couples TRBV5-4 to TRBJ1-1, with unresolved D. The origin of this receptor is a human donor in good health. The specimen was CD4+ T cells from PBMCs. The CDR3 protein is CASSARTVNTEAFF. The DNA of the CDR3 is TGTGCCAGCAGCGCCAGGACGGTGAACACTGAAGCTTTCTTT. The variable domain in full, completed from reference TRBV5-4 and TRBJ1-1, reads ETGVTQSPTHLIKTRGQQVTLRCSSQSGHNTVSWYQQALGQGPQFIFQYYREEENGRGNFPPRFSGLQFPNYSSELNVNALELDDSALYLCASSARTVNTEAFFGQGTRLTVV.